One sample yielded the 17 T cell receptor beta chains listed below, sequenced in a study of CD4 T cells in relation to SARS-CoV-2 and coronaviruses. The antigens of these receptors remain unknown. Sequencing was performed with immunoSEQ multiplex PCR; in TCRdb, only in-frame clones are kept and a portion is missing. The sample contains roughly 15,000 clones, roughly 87% of which appear only once. CD4+ T cells from unexposed donors were obtained before the COVID-19 pandemic (2011-2018). CD4+ T cells were isolated from the cells after less than 13 days of culture. Material: CD4+ T cells from PBMCs, cultured in vitro. These receptors came from a human donor in good health.

The V gene is TRBV12-3 or TRBV12-4, the J gene TRBJ1-1; unclear D gene. The V and J ends lost 1 base and 6 bases respectively, with 9 bases between them. The CDR3 covers 13 residues. CDR3 nucleotides: TGTGCCAGCAGTTTAGGGGCCGGAGCTGAAGCTTTCTTT. The encoded protein is CASSLGAGAEAFF.

This clone appeared once. The rearrangement joins TRBV7-9 to TRBJ2-5; D gene uncertain. This CDR3 is 16 amino acids long. The V gene's germline CDR1 is SEHNR and CDR2 FQNEAQ (reference sequence). Trimming shortened V by 5 bases and J by 0 bases, and 16 bases separated the two germline ends. The CDR3 reads CASSLHRLLHQETQYF. The CDR3 DNA reads as TGTGCCAGCAGCCTTCACCGCTTACTCCACCAAGAGACCCAGTACTTC.

V is TRBV4-2 and J is TRBJ2-3; 11 nucleotides align to TRBD2. CDR3 length equals 18 residues. V shed 4 bases, J shed 0 bases, and the junction held 9 bases outside the gene matches. Germline V gene data show CDR1 as LGHNA and CDR2 as YNFKEQ. The CDR3 is CASSPQTIAGGSTDTQYF. CDR3 nucleotides: TGTGCCAGCAGCCCCCAAACTATAGCGGGGGGGAGCACAGATACGCAGTATTTT.

This chain links TRBV4-2 with TRBJ2-3; the D is unclear. The CDR3 sequence is 14 residues long. V lost 3 bases, J lost 2 bases, and 9 bases lay in between. Germline loops: CDR1 LGHNA, CDR2 YNFKEQ. The CDR3 loop reads CASSHGGDTDTQYF. CDR3 bases: TGTGCCAGCAGCCACGGTGGAGACACAGATACGCAGTATTTT.

The count of this clone is one. The rearrangement joins TRBV30 to TRBJ1-4, with 7 bases identical to TRBD1. Germline-derived CDR1 and CDR2 are GTSNPN and SVGIG (reference sequence). After removal of 4 bases from V and 7 bases from J, the junction contained 9 bases not matched to a gene. This CDR3 contains 14 residues. The CDR3 coding sequence is TGTGCCTGGACCCCTGACAGGGTGTCTGAAAAACTGTTTTTT. Translation: CAWTPDRVSEKLFF.

There are a few counts of this clone. The rearrangement joins TRBV5-4 to TRBJ1-6, with unresolved D. This CDR3 is 17 amino acids long. The V end was cut by 2 bases, the J end by 0 bases, with 12 bases between. CDR1 SGHNT and CDR2 YYREEE come from the germline V gene (reference sequence). The CDR3 sequence is CASSLLPQSSYNSPLHF. Written as DNA, the CDR3 is TGTGCCAGCAGCTTACTCCCACAGAGCTCCTATAATTCACCCCTCCACTTT.

The rearrangement uses TRBV6-5 and TRBJ2-7; TRBD2 aligns across 7 bases. CDR3 length: 14 amino acids. The V segment lost 8 bases and the J segment 0 bases; nucleotides outside the gene matches: 7. The germline V gene has CDR1 MNHEY and CDR2 SVGAGI. CDR3 region: CASRSLADSYEQYF. In nucleotides, the CDR3 is TGTGCCAGCCGTTCTCTAGCGGACTCCTACGAGCAGTACTTC.

The chain employs TRBV2 and TRBJ1-6, with a tentative D call TRBD1 (6 bases). V was trimmed by 5 bases and J by 7 bases, leaving 15 bases between them. Germline V gene data show CDR1 as SNHLY and CDR2 as FYNNEI. There are 15 residues in the CDR3. CDR3 DNA: TGTGCCAGCAGTTGGGGGCAGGTACGAAATTCACCCCTCCACTTT. The encoded protein is CASSWGQVRNSPLHF.

The V call is TRBV6-6, the J call TRBJ1-6; D call uncertain. V shed 5 bases and J shed 5 bases, with 13 bases lying between them. The length of the CDR3 is 15 residues. CDR1 MNHNY and CDR2 SVGAGI come from the germline V gene (reference sequence). DNA for the CDR3: TGTGCCAGCAGTGACCATACAAGTAATAATTCACCCCTCCACTTT. Amino acid sequence: CASSDHTSNNSPLHF.

The chain recombines TRBV10-3 with TRBJ1-2, with a tentative D call TRBD1 (5 bases). The V end lost 6 bases, the J end lost 5 bases, and 16 bases lay between the germline ends. The germline V gene has CDR1 ENHRY and CDR2 SYGVKD. This CDR3 has 14 amino acids. The CDR3 spells CAIRGTERLYGYTF. The CDR3 nucleotides read TGTGCCATCAGGGGGACGGAACGACTTTATGGCTACACCTTC.

The chain links TRBV6-2 or TRBV6-3 to TRBJ2-7; tentatively, D is TRBD1 (5 bases). The V gene's germline CDR1 is MNHEY and CDR2 SVGEGT. Trimming stripped 4 bases from V and 3 bases from J, with 13 bases between. The CDR3 consists of 14 residues. CDR3: CASSFSGTGYEQYF. The DNA of the CDR3 is TGTGCCAGCAGTTTTTCGGGCACAGGCTACGAGCAGTACTTC.

The CDR3 is CASSPRTLTADTQYF. The CDR3 DNA reads TGTGCCAGCAGTCCCCGGACACTTACAGCAGATACGCAGTATTTT. The rearrangement links TRBV27 to TRBJ2-3; tentative D call: TRBD1 (5 bases). V lost 5 bases, J lost 4 bases, and 16 bases lay in between. Germline V gene sequence: CDR1 MNHEY, CDR2 SMNVEV (reference sequence). CDR3 length: 15 amino acids.

The rearrangement uses TRBV19 and TRBJ2-1; 13 bases align to TRBD2. This CDR3 is 22 amino acids long. V lost 5 bases to trimming and J lost 0 bases; unmatched junction nucleotides: 19. CDR1 and CDR2 (germline): LNHDA, SQIVND (reference sequence). CDR3 DNA sequence: TGTGCCAGTAGTCGGTTTACCCTTCGAGGACTAGCGGGAGAAGGCTCCTACAATGAGCAGTTCTTC. It codes for CASSRFTLRGLAGEGSYNEQFF.

The V gene is TRBV5-6, the J gene TRBJ2-1, with 9 bases matching TRBD1. Germline-derived CDR1 and CDR2 are SGHDT and YYEEEE. Trimming removed 4 bases from V and 0 bases from J; junction bases left unmatched: 2. The CDR3 is 15 residues long. Here the CDR3 DNA reads TGTGCCAGCAGCACGGGACAGGGCTCCTACAATGAGCAGTTCTTC. This encodes CASSTGQGSYNEQFF.

Worth noting for this clone: At one end the junction does not follow the germline gene, possibly because of a read error. The chain combines TRBV19 with TRBJ1-5; maybe TRBD1 (6 bases). Germline CDR1 reads LNHDA; CDR2 reads SQIVND (reference sequence). CDR3 length equals 17 residues. The CDR3 sequence: CASKGRGRGRNNQLQHF. CDR3 coding DNA: TGTGCCAGTAAGGGCAGAGGGCGGGGGCGGAACAATCAGCTCCAGCATTTT.

The chain links TRBV5-1 to TRBJ2-3; D not certain. The length of the CDR3 is 14 residues. Trimming left V 2 bases short and J 2 bases short, with 9 bases between. Germline-derived CDR1 and CDR2 are SGHRS and YFSETQ. CDR3 sequence: CASSFGEPTDTQYF. In nucleotides, the CDR3 is TGCGCCAGCAGCTTCGGCGAACCCACAGATACGCAGTATTTT.

CDR3 region: CASSPLQGEREQYF. The CDR3 DNA is TGTGCCAGCTCACCTTTACAGGGGGAGAGGGAGCAGTACTTC. J is TRBJ2-7 and V is TRBV18, with 8 nucleotides matching TRBD1. The germline V gene encodes CDR1 KGHSH and CDR2 LQKENI. This CDR3 spans 14 amino acids. V lost 3 bases, J lost 7 bases, and 8 bases stayed unmatched.